The sequence of this T cell receptor beta chain was determined in a study of control samples from healthy donors and cancer patients. Clones were sequenced by immunoSEQ multiplex PCR, and TCRdb holds only the in-frame ones, with some missing. The table shows roughly 100,000 clones, with under 90% occurring only once. Trimming shortened V by 2 bases and J by 6 bases, and 6 bases separated the two germline ends. The CDR3 loop spans 12 amino acids. In germline, CDR1 is SGHRS, CDR2 YFSETQ. Sequenced material: blood. This TCR was recovered from a woman aged 45 to 65 in good health. The J gene is TRBJ2-1, the V gene TRBV5-1; tentatively, D is TRBD1 (5 bases). The CDR3 coding sequence is TGCGCCAGCAGCTTTCAGGGCAATGAGCAGTTCTTC. Translation gives CASSFQGNEQFF.